The clone carrying this T cell receptor beta chain was recorded a few times. The data originate from a study of regulatory T cells in long-lasting Graves disease. Construction of TCR beta libraries relied on iRepertoire HTBI primers and on Arm-PCR targeting CDR3 regions. TCRdb ran MiXCR on the multiplex PCR reads and lists one entry per CDR3 protein. This table holds some 600,000 distinct CDR3 sequences, about 16% found once. Time point defined: newly diagnosed GD, antithyroid drugs for less than 3 months. TCR sequences were obtained from RNA taken from PBMCs. The source of the patients was an endocrinology department in Xi'an, China. V lost 3 bases, J lost 0 bases, and 8 bases stayed unmatched. From germline, CDR1 is MGHDK and CDR2 SYGVNS. The CDR3 runs 17 residues. This sample also belongs to another study, concerning T cells in Graves' hyperthyroidism and ophthalmopathy.

The sequence was collected from a man aged 18 to 35 with Graves disease. The chain carries TRBV25-1 and TRBJ2-1; TRBD2 matches at 7 bases. The sequenced sample was peripheral blood mononuclear cells (PBMCs), obtained at new diagnosis, from a patient treated with antithyroid drugs. The CDR3 nucleotides read TGTGCCAGCAGTGACCCTACTAGCGACCTCTCCTACAATGAGCAGTTCTTC. Amino acids: CASSDPTSDLSYNEQFF.